This T cell receptor (beta chain) was sequenced in a study of CD8 T cells in ankylosing spondylitis. Findings and limits, study-wide: A TCR beta motif of eight or nine highly homologous variants seemed to mark ankylosing spondylitis blood.

Between the trimmed V and J ends, which lost 3 bases and 9 bases, there was a span of 15 bases. Germline V gene sequence: CDR1 LNHDA, CDR2 SQIVND (reference sequence). This CDR3 comprises 14 residues. This clonotype was detected a few times. Its target is not known. Each CDR3 protein is one row after TCRdb ran MiXCR on the 5' RACE reads. The top ten clones hold around 16% of a sample with 390,000 or so distinct CDR3 sequences, 20% to 25% of them seen once. The chain links TRBV19 to TRBJ2-1, with a possible D match to TRBD2 (5 bases). Sequenced sample: blood, either unsorted or a sorted T cell fraction (not recorded which). This sequence was found in a male donor with ankylosing spondylitis. CDR3 residues: CASSILPPGSEQFF. The CDR3 nucleotides read TGTGCCAGTAGTATTCTCCCTCCGGGGAGTGAGCAGTTCTTC.